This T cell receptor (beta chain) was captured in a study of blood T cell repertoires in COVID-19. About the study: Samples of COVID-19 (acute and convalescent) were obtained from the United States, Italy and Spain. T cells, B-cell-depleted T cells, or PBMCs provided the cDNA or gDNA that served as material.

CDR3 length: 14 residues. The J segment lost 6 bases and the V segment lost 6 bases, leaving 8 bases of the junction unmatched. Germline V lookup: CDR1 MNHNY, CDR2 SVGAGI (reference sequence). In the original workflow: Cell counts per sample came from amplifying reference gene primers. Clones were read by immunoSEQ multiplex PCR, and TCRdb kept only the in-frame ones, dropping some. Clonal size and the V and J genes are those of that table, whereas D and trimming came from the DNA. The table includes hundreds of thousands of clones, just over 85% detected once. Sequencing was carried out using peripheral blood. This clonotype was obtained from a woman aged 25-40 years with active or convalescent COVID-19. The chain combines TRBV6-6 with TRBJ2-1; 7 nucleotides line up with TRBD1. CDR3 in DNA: TGTGCCAGCAGGACTGGGACAGTAAGCAATGAGCAGTTCTTC. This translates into CASRTGTVSNEQFF.